This entry lists 13 T cell receptor beta chains sequenced from one sample in a study of blood T cell repertoires in COVID-19. Measured with immunoSEQ multiplex PCR; TCRdb has only the in-frame clones, and not every one. In the table there are about 260,000 clones, around 84% of which are singletons. Sequencing was done on a sample of peripheral blood. The source is a woman aged 55-69 years with COVID-19, enrolled during active disease.

The V gene is TRBV6-5, the J gene TRBJ2-1; the D gene is possibly TRBD1 (5 bases). Germline V CDR1 and CDR2: MNHEY, SVGAGI. The V and J ends lost 6 bases and 9 bases respectively, with 15 bases between them. The CDR3 contains 13 residues. The DNA of the CDR3 is TGTGCCAGCAGCGATGACGGTAGGGGTGAGCAGTTCTTC. As protein: CASSDDGRGEQFF.

The chain is built from TRBV5-4 and TRBJ2-1; 11 bases match TRBD2. This CDR3 region has 15 residues. Per the germline V gene, CDR1 is SGHNT and CDR2 is YYREEE (reference sequence). V lost 0 bases to trimming and J lost 9 bases; unmatched junction nucleotides: 5. In DNA, the CDR3 is TGTGCCAGCAGCTTGGCTAGCGGGAGGCGTGGTGAGCAGTTCTTC. It translates to CASSLASGRRGEQFF.

The J gene is TRBJ1-2, the V gene TRBV6-1; D perhaps matches TRBD1 (5 bases). CDR3 length equals 15 residues. V shed 2 bases and J shed 4 bases, with 14 bases lying between them. Germline V gene data show CDR1 as MNHNS and CDR2 as SASEGT. CDR3 DNA sequence: TGTGCCAGCAGTGAAATGTCCAGGGCAAGCTATGGCTACACCTTC. This sequence encodes CASSEMSRASYGYTF.

This CDR3 reads CASSFSGTNQPQHF. The CDR3 DNA follows: TGTGCCAGCAGCTTTTCAGGGACTAATCAGCCCCAGCATTTT. The chain carries TRBV5-4 and TRBJ1-5; D may be TRBD1 (5 bases). The germline gives CDR1 SGHNT, CDR2 YYREEE (reference sequence). The CDR3 is made up of 14 amino acids. Deletions cut 2 bases from V and 4 bases from J, with 10 bases between.

The genes are TRBV30 and TRBJ2-1; D is ambiguous. The CDR3 loop spans 12 amino acids. Germline CDR1 reads GTSNPN; CDR2 reads SVGIG (reference sequence). Trimming shortened V by 2 bases and J by 5 bases, and 7 bases separated the two germline ends. The CDR3 loop is CAWSNVNNEQFF. For the CDR3, the DNA is TGTGCCTGGAGTAATGTCAACAATGAGCAGTTCTTC.

V usage is TRBV7-9 and J usage is TRBJ1-1; 8 bases map to TRBD1. Germline CDR1 reads SEHNR; CDR2 reads FQNEAQ (reference sequence). The CDR3 has 14 residues. V shed 4 bases, J shed 11 bases, and the junction held 12 bases outside the gene matches. This chain's CDR3 is CASSYNDRGRRAFF. The CDR3 bases are TGTGCCAGCAGCTATAACGACAGGGGACGAAGGGCTTTCTTT. Full variable domain (outside the CDR3, taken from reference TRBV7-9 and TRBJ1-1): DTGVSQNPRHKITKRGQNVTFRCDPISEHNRLYWYRQTLGQGPEFLTYFQNEAQLEKSRLLSDRFSAERPKGSFSTLEIQRTEQGDSAMYLCASSYNDRGRRAFFGQGTRLTVV.

This clone was observed once. The chain combines TRBV5-1 with TRBJ1-6; 7 bases are shared with TRBD1. The CDR3 extends over 15 amino acids. Per the germline V gene, CDR1 is SGHRS and CDR2 is YFSETQ. The V segment lost 4 bases and the J segment 10 bases; nucleotides outside the gene matches: 11. CDR3 nucleotide sequence: TGCGCCAGCAGCCAGCGACGGGACAGCGACTCACCCCTCCACTTT. Protein: CASSQRRDSDSPLHF.

This clone showed up just once. The V gene is TRBV30, the J gene TRBJ1-1; 9 bases line up with TRBD1. V trimming: 1 base; J trimming: 9 bases; junction bases outside the gene matches: 6. This CDR3 comprises 13 residues. CDR1 and CDR2 (germline): GTSNPN, SVGIG (reference sequence). The CDR3 region is CAWSGITGGKAFF. CDR3 bases: TGTGCCTGGAGTGGTATAACAGGGGGCAAAGCTTTCTTT.

CDR3 sequence: CASSYEFQGSGNTIYF. The CDR3 nucleotides are TGTGCCAGCAGTTACGAGTTCCAGGGCAGTGGAAACACCATATATTTT. The V and J genes are TRBV6-5 and TRBJ1-3; D might be TRBD1 (5 bases). Per the germline V gene, CDR1 is MNHEY and CDR2 is SVGAGI. This CDR3 contains 16 residues. V was clipped by 2 bases and J by 3 bases, with 14 bases between them.

The chain carries TRBV28 and TRBJ1-3; 8 bases match TRBD1. Germline CDR1 and CDR2: MDHEN and SYDVKM. The V segment lost 6 bases and the J segment 2 bases; nucleotides outside the gene matches: 3. The CDR3 is 14 residues long. Written as DNA, the CDR3 is TGTGCCAGCAGCCCCAGGGGGCCTGGAAACACCATATATTTT. Translation gives CASSPRGPGNTIYF.

The chain links TRBV27 to TRBJ2-2; 8 bases map to TRBD1. V lost 6 bases to trimming and J lost 3 bases; unmatched junction nucleotides: 6. The CDR3 is 15 amino acids. The germline V gene encodes CDR1 MNHEY and CDR2 SMNVEV (reference sequence). CDR3 sequence: CASRSWGQDTGELFF. The CDR3 DNA reads TGTGCCAGCAGAAGTTGGGGACAGGACACCGGGGAGCTGTTTTTT.

The chain links TRBV4-1 to TRBJ2-4; D unclear. V was shortened by 1 base and J by 2 bases, with 9 bases between the two germline ends. This CDR3 is built from 15 residues. In germline, CDR1 is MGHRA, CDR2 YSYEKL. This CDR3 is CASSQVRVSKNIQYF. The CDR3 DNA reads TGCGCCAGCAGCCAAGTCCGAGTCTCCAAAAACATTCAGTACTTC.

The chain couples TRBV5-1 to TRBJ1-4; no clear D gene. The CDR3 sequence is 15 residues long. The germline gives CDR1 SGHRS, CDR2 YFSETQ. Trimming took 0 bases from V and 3 from J, leaving 9 bases between them. The CDR3 DNA sequence: TGCGCCAGCAGCTTGGAAGGGAGAGCTAATGAAAAACTGTTTTTT. Translating it yields CASSLEGRANEKLFF.